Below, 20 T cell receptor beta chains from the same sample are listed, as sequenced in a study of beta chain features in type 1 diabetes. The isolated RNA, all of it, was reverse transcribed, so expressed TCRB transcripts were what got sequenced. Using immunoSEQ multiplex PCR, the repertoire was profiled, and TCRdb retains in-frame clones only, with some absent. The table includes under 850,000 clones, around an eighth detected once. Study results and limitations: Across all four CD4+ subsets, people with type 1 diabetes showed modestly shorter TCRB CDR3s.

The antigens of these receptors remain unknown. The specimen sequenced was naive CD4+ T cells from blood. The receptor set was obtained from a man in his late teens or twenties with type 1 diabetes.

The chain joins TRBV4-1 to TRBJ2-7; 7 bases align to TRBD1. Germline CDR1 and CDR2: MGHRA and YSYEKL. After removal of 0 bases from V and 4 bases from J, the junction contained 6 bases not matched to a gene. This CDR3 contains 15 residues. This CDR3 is CASSQDPGGRYEQYF. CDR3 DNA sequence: TGCGCCAGCAGCCAAGATCCAGGGGGTCGTTACGAGCAGTACTTC.

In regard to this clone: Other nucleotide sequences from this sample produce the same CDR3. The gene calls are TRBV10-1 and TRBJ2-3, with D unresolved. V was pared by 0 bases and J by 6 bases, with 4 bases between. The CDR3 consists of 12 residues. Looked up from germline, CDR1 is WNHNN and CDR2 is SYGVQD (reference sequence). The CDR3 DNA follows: TGCGCCAGCAGTGAGTCTAGCGATACGCAGTATTTT. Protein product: CASSESSDTQYF.

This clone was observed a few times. The chain's CDR3 is CASSLSGVGPDEQFF. CDR3 in DNA: TGTGCCAGCAGTTTATCGGGGGTGGGGCCTGATGAGCAGTTCTTC. V is TRBV27 and J is TRBJ2-1; D is perhaps TRBD1 or TRBD2 (5 bases each). The CDR3 loop spans 15 amino acids. CDR1 and CDR2 (germline): MNHEY, SMNVEV (reference sequence). Trimming took 0 bases from V and 8 from J, leaving 14 bases between them.

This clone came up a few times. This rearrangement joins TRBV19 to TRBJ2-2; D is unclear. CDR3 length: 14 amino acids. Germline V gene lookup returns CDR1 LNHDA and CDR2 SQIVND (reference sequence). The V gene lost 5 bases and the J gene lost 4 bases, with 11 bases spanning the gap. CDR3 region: CASSVAGITGELFF. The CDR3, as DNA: TGTGCCAGTAGTGTAGCAGGAATCACCGGGGAGCTGTTTTTT.

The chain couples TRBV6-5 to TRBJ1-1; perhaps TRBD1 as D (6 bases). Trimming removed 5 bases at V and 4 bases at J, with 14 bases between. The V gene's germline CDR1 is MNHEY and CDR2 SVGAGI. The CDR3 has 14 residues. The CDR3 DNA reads TGTGCCAGCAGTGGAGATCCACAGGGCACTGAAGCTTTCTTT. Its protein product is CASSGDPQGTEAFF.

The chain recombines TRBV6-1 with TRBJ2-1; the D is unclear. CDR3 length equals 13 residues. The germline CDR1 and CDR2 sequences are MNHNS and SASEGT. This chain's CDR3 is CAVGKLTYNEQFF. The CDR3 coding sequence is TGTGCAGTAGGGAAACTTACCTACAATGAGCAGTTCTTC.

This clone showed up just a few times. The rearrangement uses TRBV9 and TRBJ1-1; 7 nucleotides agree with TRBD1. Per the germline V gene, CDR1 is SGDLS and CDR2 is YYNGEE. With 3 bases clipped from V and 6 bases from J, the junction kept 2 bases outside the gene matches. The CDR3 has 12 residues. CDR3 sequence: CASSAQGAEAFF. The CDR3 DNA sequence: TGTGCCAGCAGCGCCCAGGGGGCTGAAGCTTTCTTT.

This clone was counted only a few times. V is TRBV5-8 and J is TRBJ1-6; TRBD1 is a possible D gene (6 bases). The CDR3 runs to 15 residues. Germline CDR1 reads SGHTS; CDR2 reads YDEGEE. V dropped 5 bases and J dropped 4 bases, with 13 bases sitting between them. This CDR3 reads CASRIIQGYNSPLHF. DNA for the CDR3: TGTGCCAGCAGAATCATACAGGGTTATAATTCACCCCTCCACTTT.

This chain's CDR3 is CAWSGDRSSYNEQFF. CDR3 bases: TGTGCCTGGAGTGGCGACAGGAGCTCCTACAATGAGCAGTTCTTC. This sequence joins TRBV30 and TRBJ2-1; D may be TRBD1 (6 bases). The CDR3 totals 15 residues. CDR1 is GTSNPN, CDR2 SVGIG, per germline (reference sequence). V lost 1 base and J lost 0, with 10 bases in between.

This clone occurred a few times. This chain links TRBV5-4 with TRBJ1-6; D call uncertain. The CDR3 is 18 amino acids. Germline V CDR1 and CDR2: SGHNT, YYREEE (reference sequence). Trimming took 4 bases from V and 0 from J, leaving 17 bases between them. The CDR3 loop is CASSLRATLGSYNSPLHF. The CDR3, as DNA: TGTGCCAGCAGCCTGCGGGCTACCTTAGGCTCCTATAATTCACCCCTCCACTTT.

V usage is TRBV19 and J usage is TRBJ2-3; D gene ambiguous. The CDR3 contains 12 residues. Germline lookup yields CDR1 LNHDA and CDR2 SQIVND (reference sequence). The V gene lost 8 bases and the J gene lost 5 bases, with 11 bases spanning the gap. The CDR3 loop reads CASQHHGDTQYF. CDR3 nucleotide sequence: TGTGCCAGTCAACATCATGGAGATACGCAGTATTTT.

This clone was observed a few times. The CDR3 is CASSEAGNLIETQYF. In nucleotides, the CDR3 is TGTGCCAGCAGTGAAGCGGGGAATTTAATAGAGACCCAGTACTTC. This chain links TRBV25-1 with TRBJ2-5; D perhaps matches TRBD2 (6 bases). The germline V and J ends were trimmed by 2 bases and 4 bases, with 14 bases remaining between them. The CDR3 runs 15 residues. The germline CDR1 and CDR2 sequences are MGHDK and SYGVNS.

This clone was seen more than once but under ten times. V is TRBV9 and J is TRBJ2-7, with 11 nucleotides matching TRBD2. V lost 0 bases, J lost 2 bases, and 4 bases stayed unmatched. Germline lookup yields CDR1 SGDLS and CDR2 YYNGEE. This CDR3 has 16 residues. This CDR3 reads CASSVAPSGGPYEQYF. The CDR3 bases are TGTGCCAGCAGCGTAGCTCCTAGCGGGGGGCCCTACGAGCAGTACTTC. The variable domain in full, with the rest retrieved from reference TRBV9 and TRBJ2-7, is DSGVTQTPKHLITATGQRVTLRCSPRSGDLSVYWYQQSLDQGLQFLIQYYNGEERAKGNILERFSAQQFPDLHSELNLSSLELGDSALYFCASSVAPSGGPYEQYFGPGTRLTVT.

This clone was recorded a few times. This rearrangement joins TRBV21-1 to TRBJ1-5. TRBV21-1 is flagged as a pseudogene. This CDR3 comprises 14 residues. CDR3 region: CASDRINSNQPQHF. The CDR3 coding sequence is TGTGCCAGCGACCGAATCAATAGCAATCAGCCCCAGCATTTT.

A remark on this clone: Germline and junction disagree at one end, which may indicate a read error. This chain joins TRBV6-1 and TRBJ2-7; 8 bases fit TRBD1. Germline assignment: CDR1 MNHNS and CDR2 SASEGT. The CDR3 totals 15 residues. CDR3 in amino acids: CASTYWGTGSSEQYF. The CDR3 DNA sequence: TGTGCCAGCACTTATTGGGGGACAGGTTCCTCCGAGCAGTACTTC.

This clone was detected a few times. CDR3 coding DNA: TGCAGCGTTGAGTCGCGCTACGAGCAGTACTTC. As protein: CSVESRYEQYF. This chain links TRBV29-1 with TRBJ2-7; D not certain. CDR3 length: 11 amino acids. Deletions cut 3 bases from V and 3 bases from J, with 6 bases between. Germline loops: CDR1 SQVTM, CDR2 ANQGSEA.

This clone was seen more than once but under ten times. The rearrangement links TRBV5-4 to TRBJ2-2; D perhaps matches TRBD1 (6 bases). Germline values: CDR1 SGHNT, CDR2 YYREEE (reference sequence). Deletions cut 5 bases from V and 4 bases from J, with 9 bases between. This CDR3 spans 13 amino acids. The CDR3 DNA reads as TGTGCCAGCAGGGACAGCCTCACCGGGGAGCTGTTTTTT. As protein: CASRDSLTGELFF.

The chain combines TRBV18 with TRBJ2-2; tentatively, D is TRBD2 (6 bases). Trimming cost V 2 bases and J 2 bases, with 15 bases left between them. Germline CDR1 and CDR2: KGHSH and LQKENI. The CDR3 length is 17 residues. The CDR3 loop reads CASSPLTGTFNTGELFF. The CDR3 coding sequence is TGTGCCAGCTCACCATTAACGGGGACTTTTAACACCGGGGAGCTGTTTTTT.

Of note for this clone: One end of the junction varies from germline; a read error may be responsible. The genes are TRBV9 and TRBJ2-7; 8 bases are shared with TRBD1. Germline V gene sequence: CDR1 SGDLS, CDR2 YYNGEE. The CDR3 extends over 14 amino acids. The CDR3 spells CASRVGQGSGEQYF. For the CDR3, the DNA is TGTGCCAGCAGAGTAGGACAGGGATCCGGCGAGCAGTACTTC.

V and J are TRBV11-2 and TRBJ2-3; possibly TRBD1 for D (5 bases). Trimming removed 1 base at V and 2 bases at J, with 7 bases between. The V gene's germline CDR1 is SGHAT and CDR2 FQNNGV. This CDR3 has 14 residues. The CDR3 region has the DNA TGTGCCAGCAGCTTAGCCAGGGTCACAGATACGCAGTATTTT. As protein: CASSLARVTDTQYF. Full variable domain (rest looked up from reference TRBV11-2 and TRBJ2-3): EAGVAQSPRYKIIEKRQSVAFWCNPISGHATLYWYQQILGQGPKLLIQFQNNGVVDDSQLPKDRFSAERLKGVDSTLKIQPAKLEDSAVYLCASSLARVTDTQYFGPGTRLTVL.